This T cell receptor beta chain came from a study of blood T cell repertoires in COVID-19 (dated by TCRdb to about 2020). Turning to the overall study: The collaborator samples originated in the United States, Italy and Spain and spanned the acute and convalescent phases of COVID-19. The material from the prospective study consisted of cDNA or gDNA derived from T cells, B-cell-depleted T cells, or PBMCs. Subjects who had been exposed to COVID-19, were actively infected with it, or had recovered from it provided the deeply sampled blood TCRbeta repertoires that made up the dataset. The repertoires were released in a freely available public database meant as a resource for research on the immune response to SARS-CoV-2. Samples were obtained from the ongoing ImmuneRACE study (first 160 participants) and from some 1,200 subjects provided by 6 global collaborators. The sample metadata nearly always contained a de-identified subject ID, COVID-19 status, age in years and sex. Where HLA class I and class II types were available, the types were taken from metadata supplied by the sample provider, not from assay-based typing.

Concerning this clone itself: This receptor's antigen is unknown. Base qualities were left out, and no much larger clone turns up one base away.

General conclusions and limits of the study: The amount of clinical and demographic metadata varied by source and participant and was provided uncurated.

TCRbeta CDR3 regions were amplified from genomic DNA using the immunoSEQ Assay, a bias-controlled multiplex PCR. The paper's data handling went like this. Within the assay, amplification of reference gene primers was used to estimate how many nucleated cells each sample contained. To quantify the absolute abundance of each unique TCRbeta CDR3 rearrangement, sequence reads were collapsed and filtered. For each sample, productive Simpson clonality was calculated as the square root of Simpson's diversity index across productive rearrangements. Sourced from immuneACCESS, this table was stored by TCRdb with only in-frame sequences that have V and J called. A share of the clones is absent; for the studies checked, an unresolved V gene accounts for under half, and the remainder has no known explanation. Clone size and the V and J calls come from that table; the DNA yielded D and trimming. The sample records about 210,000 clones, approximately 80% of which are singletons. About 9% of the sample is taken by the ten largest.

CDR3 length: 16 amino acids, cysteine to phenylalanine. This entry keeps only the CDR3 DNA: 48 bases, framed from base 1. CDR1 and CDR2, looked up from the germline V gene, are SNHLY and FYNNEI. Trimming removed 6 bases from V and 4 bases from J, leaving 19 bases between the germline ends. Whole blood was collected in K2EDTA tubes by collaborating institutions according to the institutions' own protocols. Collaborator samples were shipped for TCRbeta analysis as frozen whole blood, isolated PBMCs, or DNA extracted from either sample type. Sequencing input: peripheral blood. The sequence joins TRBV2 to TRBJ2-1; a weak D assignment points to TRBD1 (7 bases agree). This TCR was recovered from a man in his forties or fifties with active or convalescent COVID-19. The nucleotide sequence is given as TGTGCCAGCAGAGCAATCAGGGGGGCCGGGTACAATGAGCAGTTCTTC. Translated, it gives CASRAIRGAGYNEQFF.